This TCR beta chain derives from a study of T cells in Graves' hyperthyroidism and ophthalmopathy. The CDR3 totals 15 residues. The ends lost 6 bases at V and 3 bases at J; junction bases unmatched: 8. What was amplified from RNA transcripts were TCR beta CDR3 regions. The study used the HTBI primer set for a first-round RT-PCR of the TCR CDR3. In TCRdb, the multiplex PCR reads were re-called with MiXCR into one record per CDR3 protein. The repertoire holds a few hundred thousand distinct CDR3 sequences, with roughly 20% as singletons. There are many counts of this clonotype. Sequences were obtained from blood. The chain couples TRBV12-3 or TRBV12-4 to TRBJ1-5, with 7 bases lining up with TRBD1. The TCR originated in a man in his late teens or twenties with Graves' hyperthyroidism. This CDR3 reads CASSVDRADNQPQHF. In nucleotides, the CDR3 is TGTGCCAGCAGCGTAGACAGGGCCGACAATCAGCCCCAGCATTTT.